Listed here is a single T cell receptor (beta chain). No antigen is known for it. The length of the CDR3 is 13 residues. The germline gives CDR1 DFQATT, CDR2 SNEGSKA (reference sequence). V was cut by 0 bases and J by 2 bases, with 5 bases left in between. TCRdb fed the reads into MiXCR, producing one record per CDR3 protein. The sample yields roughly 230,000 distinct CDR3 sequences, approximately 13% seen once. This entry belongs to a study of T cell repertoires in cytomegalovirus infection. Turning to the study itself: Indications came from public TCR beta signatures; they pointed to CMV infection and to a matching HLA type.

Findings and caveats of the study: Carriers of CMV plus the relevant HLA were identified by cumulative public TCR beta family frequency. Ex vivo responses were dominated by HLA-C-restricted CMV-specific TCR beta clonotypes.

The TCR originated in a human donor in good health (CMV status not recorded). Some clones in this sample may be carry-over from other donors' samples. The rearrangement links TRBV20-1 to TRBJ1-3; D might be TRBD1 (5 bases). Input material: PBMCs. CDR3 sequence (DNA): TGCAGTGCTAGAGAGACAGCTGGAAACACCATATATTTT. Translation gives CSARETAGNTIYF.